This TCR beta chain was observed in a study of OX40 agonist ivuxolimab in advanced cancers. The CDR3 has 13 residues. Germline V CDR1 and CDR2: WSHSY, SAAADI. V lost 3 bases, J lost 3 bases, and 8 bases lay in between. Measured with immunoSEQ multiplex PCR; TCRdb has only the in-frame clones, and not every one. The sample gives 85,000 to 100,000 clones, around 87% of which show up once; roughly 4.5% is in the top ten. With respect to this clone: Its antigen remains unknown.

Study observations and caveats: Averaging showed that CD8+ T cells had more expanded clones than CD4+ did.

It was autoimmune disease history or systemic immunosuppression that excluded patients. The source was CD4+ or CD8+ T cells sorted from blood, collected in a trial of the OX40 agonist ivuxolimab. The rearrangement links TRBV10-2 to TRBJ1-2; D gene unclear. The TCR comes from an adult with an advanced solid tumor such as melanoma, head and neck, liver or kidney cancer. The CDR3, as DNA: TGCGCCAGCAGTGATCAGCGATACTATGGCTACACCTTC. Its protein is CASSDQRYYGYTF.